Listed here is a single T cell receptor beta chain. Its cognate antigen is unknown. TCR beta libraries were prepared from cDNA with unique molecular identifiers. TCRdb re-called the PCR reads through MiXCR, storing one row per CDR3 protein. The sample holds 600,000 to 750,000 distinct CDR3 sequences, 55% to 60% seen once. This entry is derived from a study of post-analysis software for immune sequencing data. Study-wide results and limits: F measure showed strong co-clustering of same-batch samples.

The receptor was isolated from a girl aged 2-15 years with multiple sclerosis. The sequenced sample was blood.

The CDR3 reads CASSTTRGPYNEQFF. CDR3 DNA sequence: TGTGCCAGCAGCACCACTAGAGGGCCATACAATGAGCAGTTCTTC. V and J are TRBV6-6 and TRBJ2-1, with D possibly TRBD2 on 5 matching bases. The V and J ends lost 6 bases and 4 bases respectively, with 16 bases between them. The CDR3 is 15 residues long. Germline CDR1 is MNHNY and CDR2 is SVGAGI (reference sequence).